This paragraph covers one T cell receptor (beta chain) sequence. This sample was taken from a study of T cell responses to AZD1222 COVID-19 vaccine. Trimming removed 6 bases from V and 7 bases from J, with 10 bases in between. The CDR3 spans 12 residues. Germline-derived CDR1 and CDR2 are MDHEN and SYDVKM. The repertoire was sequenced with immunoSEQ multiplex PCR; TCRdb's copy has only in-frame clones and lacks some. The sample lists 85,000 to 120,000 clones, 84% occurring once. This specimen consisted of peripheral blood, obtained on day 0 of AZD1222 vaccination. The sequence was obtained from an adult in good health. V and J are TRBV28 and TRBJ2-1, with D unresolved. The CDR3: CASSLEVNEQFF. The CDR3 bases are TGTGCCAGCAGCCTTGAGGTTAATGAGCAGTTCTTC.